The 30 T cell receptor beta chains in this list originate from one sample, sequenced in a study of OX40 agonist ivuxolimab in advanced cancers. Profiling relied on immunoSEQ multiplex PCR, and the TCRdb table lists in-frame clones only, not all of them. The sample yields around 80,000 clones, roughly 90% seen once. The sample consisted of CD4+ or CD8+ T cells sorted from blood, taken in a trial of the OX40 agonist ivuxolimab. The receptors here all came from an adult with an advanced solid tumor such as melanoma, head and neck, liver or kidney cancer.

This rearrangement joins TRBV27 to TRBJ2-3; 8 bases agree with TRBD2. V gave up 2 bases and J gave up 9 bases; unmatched junction bases: 7. CDR1 is MNHEY, CDR2 SMNVEV, per germline (reference sequence). The CDR3 is 14 residues long. CDR3 sequence (DNA): TGTGCCAGCAGTTTAACTGGACTAGCAGGAACGCAGTATTTT. This codes for CASSLTGLAGTQYF.

This chain joins TRBV18 and TRBJ1-2; D ambiguous. The CDR3 has 14 residues. Between the trimmed V and J ends, which lost 0 bases and 8 bases, there was a span of 13 bases. In germline, CDR1 is KGHSH, CDR2 LQKENI. CDR3 nucleotide sequence: TGTGCCAGCTCACCACCGAATGGCCTTGAGGGCTACACCTTC. This encodes CASSPPNGLEGYTF.

The chain employs TRBV2 and TRBJ2-1, with a possible D match to TRBD2 (6 bases). V was shortened by 7 bases and J by 7 bases, with 11 bases between the two germline ends. This CDR3 region has 12 residues. Per the germline V gene, CDR1 is SNHLY and CDR2 is FYNNEI. CDR3 nucleotides: TGTGCCAGCACTCGGGAGCTTAATGAGCAGTTCTTC. Protein product: CASTRELNEQFF.

This rearrangement joins TRBV11-2 to TRBJ1-5; the match to TRBD1 covers 8 bases. The CDR3 runs to 14 residues. In germline, CDR1 is SGHAT, CDR2 FQNNGV. Losses at the gene ends were 4 bases for V and 6 bases for J; bases not matched to a gene: 5. The CDR3 loop reads CASSSQGASQPQHF. The CDR3 DNA reads TGTGCCAGCAGCTCTCAGGGGGCGAGTCAGCCCCAGCATTTT.

This clone has a handful of counts. The CDR3 nucleotides read TGCGCCAGCAGCTTGATTCCGGTATCGAACACTGAAGCTTTCTTT. It encodes CASSLIPVSNTEAFF. The chain has TRBV5-1 and TRBJ1-1; no clear D. Trimming removed 1 base at V and 1 base at J, with 11 bases between. Per the germline V gene, CDR1 is SGHRS and CDR2 is YFSETQ. This CDR3 has 15 residues.

The chain uses TRBV28 and TRBJ1-1, with 7 bases that match TRBD1. V shed 10 bases, J shed 7 bases, and the junction held 6 bases outside the gene matches. In germline, CDR1 is MDHEN, CDR2 SYDVKM. The CDR3 is made up of 11 amino acids. The CDR3 here is CATRQGFEAFF. The CDR3 DNA follows: TGTGCCACGAGACAGGGTTTTGAAGCTTTCTTT.

The V gene is TRBV27, the J gene TRBJ2-7, with 7 bases that match TRBD1. The CDR3 is 12 amino acids. With 3 bases clipped from V and 7 bases from J, the junction kept 3 bases outside the gene matches. In germline, CDR1 is MNHEY, CDR2 SMNVEV (reference sequence). The CDR3 is CASSFAGGEQYF. The CDR3, as DNA: TGTGCCAGCAGTTTCGCAGGGGGTGAGCAGTACTTC.

To note about this clone: Other DNA variants within this sample encode the same CDR3. The genes are TRBV30 and TRBJ1-1; D might be TRBD1 (6 bases). CDR3 length: 13 amino acids. Germline V gives CDR1 GTSNPN, CDR2 SVGIG (reference sequence). Trimming shortened V by 0 bases and J by 2 bases, and 7 bases separated the two germline ends. CDR3 nucleotide sequence: TGTGCCTGGAGTGTACAGGGTAACACTGAAGCTTTCTTT. Translated, it gives CAWSVQGNTEAFF.

The chain employs TRBV2 and TRBJ2-1; D could derive from TRBD1 or TRBD2 (7 bases each). The V end lost 5 bases, the J end lost 3 bases, and 14 bases lay between the germline ends. Per germline, CDR1 SNHLY and CDR2 FYNNEI. The CDR3 sequence is 15 residues long. CDR3 nucleotides: TGTGCCAGCAGTAGGGGGCGGGAGCTCTACAATGAGCAGTTCTTC. It yields the protein CASSRGRELYNEQFF.

V is TRBV5-4 and J is TRBJ2-7; 14 bases match TRBD2. Germline V gives CDR1 SGHNT, CDR2 YYREEE (reference sequence). CDR3 length equals 16 residues. With 3 bases clipped from V and 5 bases from J, the junction kept 7 bases outside the gene matches. The CDR3 bases are TGTGCCAGCAGCTCCGGGACTAGCGGGAGAAGAGACGAGCAGTACTTC. Residues: CASSSGTSGRRDEQYF.

There are a few counts of this clone. CDR3 residues: CASSLLDTGELFF. The CDR3 nucleotides read TGCGCCAGCAGCTTGCTCGACACCGGGGAGCTGTTTTTT. This chain links TRBV5-1 with TRBJ2-2; no clear D gene. Looked up from germline, CDR1 is SGHRS and CDR2 is YFSETQ. V was trimmed by 1 base and J by 3 bases, leaving 4 bases between them. The CDR3 runs to 13 residues. The full variable domain, with the rest looked up from reference TRBV5-1 and TRBJ2-2, is KAGVTQTPRYLIKTRGQQVTLSCSPISGHRSVSWYQQTPGQGLQFLFEYFSETQRNKGNFPGRFSGRQFSNSRSEMNVSTLELGDSALYLCASSLLDTGELFFGEGSRLTVL.

The J gene is TRBJ1-6, the V gene TRBV4-1; TRBD1 might be the D (5 bases). Germline CDR1 is MGHRA and CDR2 is YSYEKL. Trimming took 3 bases from V and 6 from J, leaving 12 bases between them. This CDR3 region has 15 residues. CDR3: CASSQGRDLNSPLHF. The CDR3, as DNA: TGCGCCAGCAGCCAGGGACGGGATCTTAATTCACCCCTCCACTTT.

CDR3: CASSQYNEQFF. The CDR3 nucleotides read TGCGCCAGCAGTCAATACAATGAGCAGTTCTTC. This rearrangement joins TRBV5-1 to TRBJ2-1; D call uncertain. Germline V gives CDR1 SGHRS, CDR2 YFSETQ. With 5 bases removed from V and 4 bases from J, the gap between germline ends came to 4 bases. This CDR3 has 11 amino acids.

The chain recombines TRBV5-1 with TRBJ2-7, with 8 bases lining up with TRBD1. The V and J ends lost 4 bases and 2 bases, in that order; junction bases with no gene match: 5. CDR3 length: 14 residues. The germline V gene encodes CDR1 SGHRS and CDR2 YFSETQ. CDR3 in DNA: TGCGCCAGCAGCGAGGGACAGGCGACCTACGAGCAGTACTTC. It codes for CASSEGQATYEQYF. Drawing the rest from reference TRBV5-1 and TRBJ2-7, the complete variable domain is KAGVTQTPRYLIKTRGQQVTLSCSPISGHRSVSWYQQTPGQGLQFLFEYFSETQRNKGNFPGRFSGRQFSNSRSEMNVSTLELGDSALYLCASSEGQATYEQYFGPGTRLTVT.

CDR3 nucleotides: TGTGCCAGCAGCCGGACAGGCGTCCCAAATCAGCCCCAGCATTTT. This encodes CASSRTGVPNQPQHF. The J gene is TRBJ1-5, the V gene TRBV7-2; TRBD1 aligns across 7 bases. This CDR3 spans 15 amino acids. CDR1 and CDR2 (germline): SGHTA, FQGNSA. Trimming cost V 5 bases and J 4 bases; bases outside gene matches: 8.

V is TRBV28 and J is TRBJ2-5; D might be TRBD2 (6 bases). Germline V lookup: CDR1 MDHEN, CDR2 SYDVKM. Trimming took off 3 bases at V and 5 bases at J, with 16 bases between the two ends. The CDR3 spans 15 residues. The CDR3 loop is CASSFGQSGRETQYF. CDR3 nucleotide sequence: TGTGCCAGCAGTTTCGGCCAGTCGGGGAGGGAGACCCAGTACTTC.

V gene TRBV6-6 combines with J gene TRBJ2-5, with 11 bases fitting TRBD1. The CDR3 has 16 amino acids. The J segment lost 2 bases and the V segment lost 6 bases, leaving 8 bases of the junction unmatched. Germline CDR1 is MNHNY and CDR2 is SVGAGI (reference sequence). CDR3 sequence (DNA): TGTGCCAGCAGGTCTGGACAGGGGGCTAAGCAAGAGACCCAGTACTTC. Translated: CASRSGQGAKQETQYF.

The gene calls are TRBV5-1 and TRBJ1-2; no firm D call. Germline lookup yields CDR1 SGHRS and CDR2 YFSETQ. The ends were cut back, 2 bases at V and 4 bases at J, with 9 bases in the middle. The CDR3 sequence is 13 residues long. CDR3 in amino acids: CASSFGRLYGYTF. The CDR3 DNA reads TGCGCCAGCAGCTTTGGCAGACTCTATGGCTACACCTTC.

The chain couples TRBV11-3 to TRBJ2-7; either TRBD1 or TRBD2 may fit D (7 bases each). The CDR3 has 17 amino acids. Per germline, CDR1 SGHNT and CDR2 YENEEA. The V end was cut by 5 bases, the J end by 3 bases, with 23 bases between. The CDR3 is CASSTPDRRASGYEQYF. The DNA of the CDR3 is TGTGCCAGCAGCACCCCGGACAGGAGGGCTAGCGGCTACGAGCAGTACTTC.

The rearrangement joins TRBV5-5 to TRBJ2-7; the D gene could be TRBD1 or TRBD2 (5 bases each). Germline loops: CDR1 SGHKS, CDR2 YYEKEE (reference sequence). V gave up 5 bases and J gave up 2 bases, with 14 bases separating them. The CDR3 contains 14 residues. CDR3 residues: CASRITGAPYEQYF. DNA of the CDR3: TGTGCCAGCAGGATAACCGGGGCCCCCTACGAGCAGTACTTC.

The CDR3 spells CASSPGTASGKNIQYF. CDR3 nucleotide sequence: TGTGCCAGCAGTCCAGGGACCGCCTCGGGCAAAAACATTCAGTACTTC. The chain combines TRBV28 with TRBJ2-4; D may correspond to TRBD1 or TRBD2 (5 bases each). With 5 bases removed from V and 3 bases from J, the gap between germline ends came to 17 bases. The germline CDR1 and CDR2 sequences are MDHEN and SYDVKM. The CDR3 contains 16 residues.

This clone came up once. The V gene is TRBV11-2, the J gene TRBJ2-1; 10 bases line up with TRBD2. This CDR3 is built from 16 residues. The V segment lost 1 base and the J segment 5 bases; nucleotides outside the gene matches: 5. From germline, CDR1 is SGHAT and CDR2 FQNNGV. The CDR3 sequence: CASSLGWLAGDNEQFF. Here the CDR3 DNA reads TGTGCCAGCAGCTTAGGGTGGCTAGCGGGAGACAATGAGCAGTTCTTC.

A single count supports this clone. V usage is TRBV11-2 and J usage is TRBJ1-4; no definite D call. Germline CDR1 is SGHAT and CDR2 is FQNNGV. The CDR3 consists of 14 residues. V was clipped by 1 base and J by 5 bases, with 8 bases between them. CDR3 in DNA: TGTGCCAGCAGCTTAGTCCCGGGGAATGAAAAACTGTTTTTT. It is translated as CASSLVPGNEKLFF. The variable domain in full, completed from reference TRBV11-2 and TRBJ1-4, reads EAGVAQSPRYKIIEKRQSVAFWCNPISGHATLYWYQQILGQGPKLLIQFQNNGVVDDSQLPKDRFSAERLKGVDSTLKIQPAKLEDSAVYLCASSLVPGNEKLFFGSGTQLSVL.

The rearrangement uses TRBV6-6 and TRBJ1-4; D is possibly TRBD1 (5 bases). Germline V gene lookup returns CDR1 MNHNY and CDR2 SVGAGI (reference sequence). The CDR3 is made up of 16 amino acids. The ends were cut back, 4 bases at V and 0 bases at J, with 12 bases in the middle. Here the CDR3 DNA reads TGTGCCAGCAGTTCCGGGCGGGACGCAACTAATGAAAAACTGTTTTTT. Its translation: CASSSGRDATNEKLFF.

This sequence joins TRBV30 and TRBJ1-1; D not resolved. The CDR3 consists of 11 residues. The germline CDR1 and CDR2 sequences are GTSNPN and SVGIG (reference sequence). V was cut by 8 bases and J by 1 base, with 8 bases left in between. CDR3 loop: CALAPNTEAFF. CDR3 nucleotide sequence: TGTGCCCTGGCCCCGAACACTGAAGCTTTCTTT.

This chain links TRBV11-2 with TRBJ2-1; TRBD1 aligns across 8 bases. This CDR3 spans 15 amino acids. Germline assignment: CDR1 SGHAT and CDR2 FQNNGV. The ends lost 3 bases at V and 4 bases at J; junction bases unmatched: 5. The DNA for the CDR3 is TGTGCCAGCAGCTTCGGACAGGGCCCTTACAATGAGCAGTTCTTC. Translating gives CASSFGQGPYNEQFF. The variable domain in full, with the rest retrieved from reference TRBV11-2 and TRBJ2-1, is EAGVAQSPRYKIIEKRQSVAFWCNPISGHATLYWYQQILGQGPKLLIQFQNNGVVDDSQLPKDRFSAERLKGVDSTLKIQPAKLEDSAVYLCASSFGQGPYNEQFFGPGTRLTVL.

V gene TRBV19 combines with J gene TRBJ2-1; TRBD2 matches at 8 bases. Germline V gives CDR1 LNHDA, CDR2 SQIVND (reference sequence). With 5 bases clipped from V and 3 bases from J, the junction kept 6 bases outside the gene matches. This CDR3 has 15 residues. The CDR3 sequence: CASSSGTRVYNEQFF. The CDR3 DNA reads TGTGCCAGTAGTTCCGGGACTAGGGTCTACAATGAGCAGTTCTTC.

The chain joins TRBV27 to TRBJ1-5; no clear D gene. Per germline, CDR1 MNHEY and CDR2 SMNVEV (reference sequence). This CDR3 is 14 amino acids long. V lost 3 bases and J lost 3, with 9 bases in between. For the CDR3, the DNA is TGTGCCAGCAGTTTTACCGGGTCCAATCAGCCCCAGCATTTT. Protein product: CASSFTGSNQPQHF.

This chain links TRBV6-6 with TRBJ2-2; 10 nucleotides agree with TRBD1. CDR1 MNHNY and CDR2 SVGAGI come from the germline V gene (reference sequence). The CDR3 runs 16 residues. The ends lost 2 bases at V and 4 bases at J; junction bases unmatched: 4. CDR3 protein: CASSYPGQGSTGELFF. DNA of the CDR3: TGTGCCAGCAGTTACCCGGGACAGGGGAGCACCGGGGAGCTGTTTTTT.

The rearrangement uses TRBV11-3 and TRBJ2-3, with D possibly matching TRBD1 (5 bases). CDR1 and CDR2 from the germline V gene are SGHNT and YENEEA. CDR3 length: 15 residues. Trimming cost V 1 base and J 6 bases, with 14 bases left between them. CDR3 protein: CASSLGRGPPDTQYF. The CDR3 region has the DNA TGTGCCAGCAGCTTAGGTAGGGGCCCCCCGGATACGCAGTATTTT.